Given below is one T cell receptor beta chain in context. This entry is derived from a study of blood T cell repertoires in COVID-19. Whole-study context: The United States, Italy and Spain provided the acute and convalescent COVID-19 samples. PBMCs, B-cell-depleted T cells, or T cells were the source of the cDNA or gDNA that made up the material.

The CDR3 has 16 residues. The germline gives CDR1 ENHRY, CDR2 SYGVKD. Germline trimming cut 4 bases from V and 3 bases from J; bases unmatched to any gene: 10. Participants' reported clinical history set cohort assignment. This table comes from immunoSEQ multiplex PCR, and its TCRdb copy is limited to in-frame clones, with some not included. In the table there are approximately 260,000 clones, about 85% of which are singletons. Sequencing was done on a sample of PBMCs or T cells enriched from blood (not recorded which). The rearrangement links TRBV10-3 to TRBJ1-1, with 8 positions matching TRBD1. The TCR originated in a woman aged 45 to 65 who had been exposed to COVID-19. The CDR3 DNA sequence: TGTGCCATCAGTGGGGTTGACAGGGGTCGCGACACTGAAGCTTTCTTT. Protein sequence: CAISGVDRGRDTEAFF.